This entry features one T cell receptor beta chain sequence. Time point denoted: healthy volunteer bleed at 2 weeks. Unfractionated whole blood served as the source for total RNA extraction. This sample was included in a study of human T cells and chemical hapten exposure. For the study at large: Per-sample TCR yield variability stemmed mainly from small pooled library volume differences.

V dropped 4 bases and J dropped 2; count of bases not matched to a gene: 11. The germline V gene encodes CDR1 SGDLS and CDR2 YYNGEE. The CDR3 extends over 16 amino acids. The library gave individual cDNA molecules unique molecular identifiers. In the original processing: Individual samples carried between 23,224 and 690,600 TCRs, with around 96,000 as the median. TCRdb reanalysed the RACE reads using MiXCR and keeps one entry per CDR3 protein. The V and J calls were determined by TCRdb, not by the authors. The data show 80,000 to 100,000 distinct CDR3 sequences, approximately 9.7% seen once. Sequencing was carried out using whole blood. The receptor was derived from a female donor in good health. Some clones in this sample may be carry-over from other donors' samples. This chain connects TRBV9 to TRBJ2-7, with 8 positions matching TRBD2. The CDR3 DNA reads as TGTGCCAGCAGCCCAGAAGGCGGACTAGCAGCCTACGAGCAGTACTTC. Translated: CASSPEGGLAAYEQYF.